What follows describes a single T cell receptor beta chain. Its specificity is not known. V trimming: 7 bases; J trimming: 9 bases; junction bases outside the gene matches: 13. The CDR3 contains 15 residues. The sample belongs to a study of T cells in Graves' hyperthyroidism and ophthalmopathy. Whole-study results and caveats: Most clonotypes expanded in the thyroid (above 0.001) were also present in blood.

Using RNA transcripts as the source, TCR beta CDR3 regions were amplified. The study used the HTBI primer set for a first-round RT-PCR of the TCR CDR3. TCRdb re-called the multiplex PCR reads with MiXCR, one entry per CDR3 protein. The profile covers approximately 690,000 distinct CDR3 sequences, with roughly 20% appearing a single time and approximately 30% taken by the ten largest. The sequence was obtained from a man aged 25-45 years with Graves' ophthalmopathy. The specimen sequenced was blood. The chain uses TRBV12-3 or TRBV12-4 and TRBJ2-1; 9 nucleotides match TRBD2. CDR3 amino acids: CASTPSVSGRGEQFF. For the CDR3, the DNA is TGTGCCAGCACCCCAAGTGTTAGCGGGAGAGGTGAGCAGTTCTTC.